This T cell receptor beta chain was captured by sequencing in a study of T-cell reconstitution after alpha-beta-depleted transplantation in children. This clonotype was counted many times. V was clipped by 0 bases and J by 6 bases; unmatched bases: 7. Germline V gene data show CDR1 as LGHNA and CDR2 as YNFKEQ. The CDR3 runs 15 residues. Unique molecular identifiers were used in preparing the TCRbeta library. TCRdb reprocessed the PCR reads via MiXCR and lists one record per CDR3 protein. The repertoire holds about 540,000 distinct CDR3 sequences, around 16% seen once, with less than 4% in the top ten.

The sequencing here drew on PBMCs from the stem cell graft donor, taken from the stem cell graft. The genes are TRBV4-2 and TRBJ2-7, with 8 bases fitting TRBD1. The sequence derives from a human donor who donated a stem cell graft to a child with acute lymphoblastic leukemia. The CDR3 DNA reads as TGTGCCAGCAGCCAAGATCGGACAGGGTCCCCCGAGCAGTACTTC. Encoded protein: CASSQDRTGSPEQYF.